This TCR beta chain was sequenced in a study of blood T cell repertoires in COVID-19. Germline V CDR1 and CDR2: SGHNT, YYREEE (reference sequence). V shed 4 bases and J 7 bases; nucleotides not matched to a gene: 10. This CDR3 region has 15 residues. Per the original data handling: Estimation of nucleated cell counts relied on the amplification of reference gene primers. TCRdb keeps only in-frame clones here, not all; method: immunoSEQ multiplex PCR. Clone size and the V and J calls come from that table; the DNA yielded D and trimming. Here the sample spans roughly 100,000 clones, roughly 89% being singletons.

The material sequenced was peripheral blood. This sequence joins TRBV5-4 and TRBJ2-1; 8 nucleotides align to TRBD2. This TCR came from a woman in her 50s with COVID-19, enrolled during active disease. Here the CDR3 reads CASSPGGPSRNEQFF. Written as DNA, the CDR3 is TGTGCCAGCAGCCCGGGGGGGCCGTCGAGGAATGAGCAGTTCTTC.